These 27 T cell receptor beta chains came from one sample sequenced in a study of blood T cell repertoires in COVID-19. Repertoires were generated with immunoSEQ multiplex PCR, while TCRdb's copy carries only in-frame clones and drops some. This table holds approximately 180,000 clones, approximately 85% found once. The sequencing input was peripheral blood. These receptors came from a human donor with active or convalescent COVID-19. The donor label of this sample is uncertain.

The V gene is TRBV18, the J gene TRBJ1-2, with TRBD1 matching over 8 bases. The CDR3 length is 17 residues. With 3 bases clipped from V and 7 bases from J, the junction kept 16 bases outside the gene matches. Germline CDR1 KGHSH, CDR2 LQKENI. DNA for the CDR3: TGTGCCAGCTCACCTTCCCAGATCGACAGGGGAGGACGTGGCTACACCTTC. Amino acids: CASSPSQIDRGGRGYTF.

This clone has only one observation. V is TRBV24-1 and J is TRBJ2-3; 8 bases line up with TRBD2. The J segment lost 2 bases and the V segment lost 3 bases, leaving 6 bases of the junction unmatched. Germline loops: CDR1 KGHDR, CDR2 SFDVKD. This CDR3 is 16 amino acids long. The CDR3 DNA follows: TGTGCCACCAGTGATCTAGCGGGTACCTCCACAGATACGCAGTATTTT. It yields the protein CATSDLAGTSTDTQYF.

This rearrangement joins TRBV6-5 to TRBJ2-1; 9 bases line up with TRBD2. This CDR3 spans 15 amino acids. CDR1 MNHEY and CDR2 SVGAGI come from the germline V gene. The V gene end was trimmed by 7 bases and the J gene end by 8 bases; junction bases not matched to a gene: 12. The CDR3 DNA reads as TGTGCCAGCATCAAAGCGATAGCGGGGGCCTATGAGCAGTTCTTC. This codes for CASIKAIAGAYEQFF.

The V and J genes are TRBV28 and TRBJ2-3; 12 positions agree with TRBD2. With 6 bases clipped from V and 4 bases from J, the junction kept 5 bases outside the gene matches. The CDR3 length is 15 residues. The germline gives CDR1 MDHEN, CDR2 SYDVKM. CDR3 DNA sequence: TGTGCCAGCAGGGGACTAGCGGGCACCCCAGATACGCAGTATTTT. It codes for CASRGLAGTPDTQYF.

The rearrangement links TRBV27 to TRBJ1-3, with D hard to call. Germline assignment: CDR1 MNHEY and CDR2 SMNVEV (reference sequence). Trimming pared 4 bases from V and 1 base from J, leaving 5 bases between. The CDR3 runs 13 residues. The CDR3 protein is CASSSGSGNTIYF. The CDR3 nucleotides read TGTGCCAGCAGTTCAGGTTCTGGAAACACCATATATTTT.

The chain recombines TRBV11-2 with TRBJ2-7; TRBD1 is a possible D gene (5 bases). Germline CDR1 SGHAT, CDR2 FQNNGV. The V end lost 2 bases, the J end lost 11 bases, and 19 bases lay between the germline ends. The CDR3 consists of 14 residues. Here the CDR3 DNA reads TGTGCCAGCAGCTTAAACCCAGGGCTGGGGATGGAGTACTTC. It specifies CASSLNPGLGMEYF.

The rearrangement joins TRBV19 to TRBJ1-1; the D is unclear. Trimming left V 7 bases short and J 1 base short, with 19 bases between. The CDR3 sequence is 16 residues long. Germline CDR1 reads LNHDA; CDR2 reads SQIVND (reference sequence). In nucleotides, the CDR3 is TGTGCCAGTACCAACCCGCGGCTCGGTCGGAACACTGAAGCTTTCTTT. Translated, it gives CASTNPRLGRNTEAFF.

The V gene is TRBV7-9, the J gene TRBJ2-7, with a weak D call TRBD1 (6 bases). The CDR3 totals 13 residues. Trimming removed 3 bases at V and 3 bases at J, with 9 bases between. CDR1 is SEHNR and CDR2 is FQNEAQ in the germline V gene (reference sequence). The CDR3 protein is CASSLSGHYEQYF. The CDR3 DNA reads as TGTGCCAGCAGCTTGTCGGGACACTACGAGCAGTACTTC.

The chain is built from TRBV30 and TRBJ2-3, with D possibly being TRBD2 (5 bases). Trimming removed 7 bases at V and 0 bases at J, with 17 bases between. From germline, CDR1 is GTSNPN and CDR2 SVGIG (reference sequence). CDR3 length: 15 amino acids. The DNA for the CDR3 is TGTGCCTTGGCCGACGGCAGGACTAGCACAGATACGCAGTATTTT. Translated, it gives CALADGRTSTDTQYF. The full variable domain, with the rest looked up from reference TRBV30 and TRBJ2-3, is SQTIHQWPATLVQPVGSPLSLECTVEGTSNPNLYWYRQAAGRGLQLLFYSVGIGQISSEVPQNLSASRPQDRQFILSSKKLLLSDSGFYLCALADGRTSTDTQYFGPGTRLTVL.

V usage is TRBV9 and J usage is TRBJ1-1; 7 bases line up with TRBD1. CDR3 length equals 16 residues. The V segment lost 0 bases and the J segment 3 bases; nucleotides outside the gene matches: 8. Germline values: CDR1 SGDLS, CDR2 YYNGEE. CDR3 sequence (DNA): TGTGCCAGCAGCGTAGTTCCCCTGACAGGGCACACTGAAGCTTTCTTT. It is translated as CASSVVPLTGHTEAFF.

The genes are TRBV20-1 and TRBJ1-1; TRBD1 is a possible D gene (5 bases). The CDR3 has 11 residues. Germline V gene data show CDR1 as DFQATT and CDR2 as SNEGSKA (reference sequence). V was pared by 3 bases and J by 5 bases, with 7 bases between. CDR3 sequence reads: CSASGGTEAFF. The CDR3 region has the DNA TGCAGTGCTAGCGGGGGAACTGAAGCTTTCTTT.

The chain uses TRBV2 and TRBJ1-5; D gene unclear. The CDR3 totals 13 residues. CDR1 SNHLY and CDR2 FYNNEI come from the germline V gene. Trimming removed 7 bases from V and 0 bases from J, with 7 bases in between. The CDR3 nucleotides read TGTGCCAGCATCGGAGATAGCAATCAGCCCCAGCATTTT. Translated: CASIGDSNQPQHF.

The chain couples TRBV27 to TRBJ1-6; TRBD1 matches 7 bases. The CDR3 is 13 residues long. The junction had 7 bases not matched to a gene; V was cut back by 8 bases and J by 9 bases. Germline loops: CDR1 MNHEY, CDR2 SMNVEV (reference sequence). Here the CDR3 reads CASRQGERSPLHF. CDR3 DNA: TGTGCCAGCCGTCAGGGGGAGCGTTCACCCCTCCACTTT.

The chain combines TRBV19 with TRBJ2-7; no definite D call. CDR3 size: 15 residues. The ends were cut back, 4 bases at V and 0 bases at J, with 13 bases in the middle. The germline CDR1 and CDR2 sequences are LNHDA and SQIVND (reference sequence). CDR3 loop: CASSSRNGPSYEQYF. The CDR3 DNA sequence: TGTGCCAGTAGTAGTCGAAACGGTCCCTCCTACGAGCAGTACTTC. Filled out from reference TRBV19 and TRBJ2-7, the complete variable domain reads DGGITQSPKYLFRKEGQNVTLSCEQNLNHDAMYWYRQDPGQGLRLIYYSQIVNDFQKGDIAEGYSVSREKKESFPLTVTSAQKNPTAFYLCASSSRNGPSYEQYFGPGTRLTVT.

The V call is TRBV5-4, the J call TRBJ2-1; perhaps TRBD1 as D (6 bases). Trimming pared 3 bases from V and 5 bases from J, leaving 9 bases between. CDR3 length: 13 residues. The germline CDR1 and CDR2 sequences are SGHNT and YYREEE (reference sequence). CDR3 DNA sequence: TGTGCCAGCAGCTCGGGACAAAACAATGAGCAGTTCTTC. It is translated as CASSSGQNNEQFF.

CDR3 sequence: CAWSVPPGRLQPQHF. CDR3 in DNA: TGTGCCTGGAGTGTACCCCCAGGGAGGTTACAGCCCCAGCATTTT. The chain carries TRBV30 and TRBJ1-5; a possible D gene is TRBD1 (5 bases). The ends were cut back, 0 bases at V and 7 bases at J, with 16 bases in the middle. The CDR3 is 15 amino acids. Germline loops: CDR1 GTSNPN, CDR2 SVGIG (reference sequence).

CDR3 sequence reads: CASSLGTSFEQYF. In DNA, the CDR3 is TGTGCCAGCAGCTTGGGGACTAGCTTCGAGCAGTACTTC. This chain links TRBV5-4 with TRBJ2-7; TRBD2 agrees at 8 bases. This CDR3 region has 13 residues. The V and J ends lost 0 bases and 6 bases, in that order; junction bases with no gene match: 2. CDR1 and CDR2 (germline): SGHNT, YYREEE (reference sequence). The whole variable domain, remainder taken from reference TRBV5-4 and TRBJ2-7, is ETGVTQSPTHLIKTRGQQVTLRCSSQSGHNTVSWYQQALGQGPQFIFQYYREEENGRGNFPPRFSGLQFPNYSSELNVNALELDDSALYLCASSLGTSFEQYFGPGTRLTVT.

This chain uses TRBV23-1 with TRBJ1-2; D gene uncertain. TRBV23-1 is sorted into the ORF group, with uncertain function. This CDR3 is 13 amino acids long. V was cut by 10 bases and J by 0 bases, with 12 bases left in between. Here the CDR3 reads CAIGEQPNYGYTF. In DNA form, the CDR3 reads TGCGCCATCGGGGAGCAGCCTAACTATGGCTACACCTTC.

CDR3 amino acids: CASSFTGESAGKMTGNTIYF. The CDR3, as DNA: TGTGCCAGCAGTTTTACAGGGGAAAGCGCGGGAAAGATGACTGGAAACACCATATATTTT. This chain uses TRBV27 with TRBJ1-3, with 7 bases identical to TRBD1. Germline V gene sequence: CDR1 MNHEY, CDR2 SMNVEV (reference sequence). V lost 3 bases to trimming and J lost 2 bases; unmatched junction nucleotides: 19. The CDR3 length is 20 residues.

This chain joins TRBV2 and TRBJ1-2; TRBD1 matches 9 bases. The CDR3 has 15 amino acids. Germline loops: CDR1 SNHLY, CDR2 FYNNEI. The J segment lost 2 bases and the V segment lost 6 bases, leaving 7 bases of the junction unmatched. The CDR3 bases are TGTGCCAGCAGCCGCCAACAGGGGGCAAACTATGGCTACACCTTC. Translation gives CASSRQQGANYGYTF.

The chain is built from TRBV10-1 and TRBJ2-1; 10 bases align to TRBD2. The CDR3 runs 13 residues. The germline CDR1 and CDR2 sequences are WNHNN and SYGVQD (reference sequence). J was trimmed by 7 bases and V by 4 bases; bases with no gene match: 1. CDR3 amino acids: CASSASGGNEQFF. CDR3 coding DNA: TGCGCCAGCAGTGCTAGCGGGGGTAATGAGCAGTTCTTC.

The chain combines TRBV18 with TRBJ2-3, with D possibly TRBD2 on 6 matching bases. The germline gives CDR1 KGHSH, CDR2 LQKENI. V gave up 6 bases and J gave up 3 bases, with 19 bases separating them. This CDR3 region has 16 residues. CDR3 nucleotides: TGTGCCAGCTCCCCCCCTACGGGAGTCTCGACAGATACGCAGTATTTT. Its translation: CASSPPTGVSTDTQYF. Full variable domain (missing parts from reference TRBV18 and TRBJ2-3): NAGVMQNPRHLVRRRGQEARLRCSPMKGHSHVYWYRQLPEEGLKFMVYLQKENIIDESGMPKERFSAEFPKEGPSILRIQQVVRGDSAAYFCASSPPTGVSTDTQYFGPGTRLTVL.

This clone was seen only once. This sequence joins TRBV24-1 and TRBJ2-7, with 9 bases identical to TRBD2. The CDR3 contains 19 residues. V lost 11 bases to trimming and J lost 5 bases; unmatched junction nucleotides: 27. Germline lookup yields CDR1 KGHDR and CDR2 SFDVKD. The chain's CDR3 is CASSAVRRLAGITGHEQYF. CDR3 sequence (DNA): TGTGCCAGCTCAGCGGTAAGGCGGCTAGCGGGAATCACCGGGCACGAGCAGTACTTC.

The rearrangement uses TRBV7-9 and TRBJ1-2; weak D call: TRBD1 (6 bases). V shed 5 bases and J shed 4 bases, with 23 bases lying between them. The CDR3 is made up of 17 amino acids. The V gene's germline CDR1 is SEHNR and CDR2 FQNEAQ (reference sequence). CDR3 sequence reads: CASSRRGQGNSGYGYTF. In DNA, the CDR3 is TGTGCCAGCAGCCGCCGAGGGCAGGGGAATTCGGGCTATGGCTACACCTTC.

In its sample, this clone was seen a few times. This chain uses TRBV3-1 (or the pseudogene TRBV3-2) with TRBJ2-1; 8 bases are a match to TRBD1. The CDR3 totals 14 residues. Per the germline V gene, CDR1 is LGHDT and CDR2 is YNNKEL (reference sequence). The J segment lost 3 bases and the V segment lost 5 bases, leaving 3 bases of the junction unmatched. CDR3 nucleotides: TGTGCCAGCAGCTTGACAGGGGACTACAATGAGCAGTTCTTC. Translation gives CASSLTGDYNEQFF.

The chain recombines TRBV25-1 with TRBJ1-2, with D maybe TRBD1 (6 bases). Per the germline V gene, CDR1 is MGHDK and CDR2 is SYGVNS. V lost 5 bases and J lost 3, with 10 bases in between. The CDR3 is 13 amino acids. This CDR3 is CASSSGTYYGYTF. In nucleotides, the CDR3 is TGTGCCAGCAGTTCCGGGACATACTATGGCTACACCTTC.

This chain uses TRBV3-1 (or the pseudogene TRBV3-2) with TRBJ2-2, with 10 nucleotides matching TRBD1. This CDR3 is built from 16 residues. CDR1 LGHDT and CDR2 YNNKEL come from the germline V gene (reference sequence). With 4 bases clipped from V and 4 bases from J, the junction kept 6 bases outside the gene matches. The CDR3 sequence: CASSPRQGAVTGELFF. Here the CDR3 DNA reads TGTGCCAGCAGCCCTCGACAGGGGGCAGTCACCGGGGAGCTGTTTTTT.